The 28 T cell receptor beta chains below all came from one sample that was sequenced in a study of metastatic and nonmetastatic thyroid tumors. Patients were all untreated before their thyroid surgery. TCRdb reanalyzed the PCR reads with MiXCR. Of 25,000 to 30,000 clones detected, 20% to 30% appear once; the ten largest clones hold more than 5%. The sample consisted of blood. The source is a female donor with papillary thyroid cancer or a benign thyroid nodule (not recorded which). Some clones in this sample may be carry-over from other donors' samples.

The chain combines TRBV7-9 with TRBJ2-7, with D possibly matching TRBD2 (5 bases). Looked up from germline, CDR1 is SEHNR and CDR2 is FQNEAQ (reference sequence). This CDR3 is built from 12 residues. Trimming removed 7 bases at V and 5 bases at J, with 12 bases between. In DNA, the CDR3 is TGTGCCAGCACATTCGGGGAAGACGAGCAGTACTTC. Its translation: CASTFGEDEQYF.

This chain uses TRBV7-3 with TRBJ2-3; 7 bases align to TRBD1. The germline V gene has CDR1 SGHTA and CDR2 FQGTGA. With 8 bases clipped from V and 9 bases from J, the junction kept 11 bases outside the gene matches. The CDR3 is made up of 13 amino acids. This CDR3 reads CASGDSSTGTQYF. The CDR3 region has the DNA TGTGCCAGCGGGGACAGTTCCACAGGCACGCAGTATTTT.

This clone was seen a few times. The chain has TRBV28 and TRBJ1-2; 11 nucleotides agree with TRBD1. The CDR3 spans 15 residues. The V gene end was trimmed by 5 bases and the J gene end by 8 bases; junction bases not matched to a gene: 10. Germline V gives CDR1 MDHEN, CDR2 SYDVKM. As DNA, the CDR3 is TGTGCCAGCAGTGACCCAGGACAGGGGGCGGAAGGCTACACCTTC. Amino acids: CASSDPGQGAEGYTF.

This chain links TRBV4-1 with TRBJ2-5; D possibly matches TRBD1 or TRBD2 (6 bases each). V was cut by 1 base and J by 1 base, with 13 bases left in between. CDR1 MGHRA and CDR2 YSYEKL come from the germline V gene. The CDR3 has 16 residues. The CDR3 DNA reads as TGCGCCAGCAGCCAAGTAGTTGGGGGGCCCCAAGAGACCCAGTACTTC. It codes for CASSQVVGGPQETQYF.

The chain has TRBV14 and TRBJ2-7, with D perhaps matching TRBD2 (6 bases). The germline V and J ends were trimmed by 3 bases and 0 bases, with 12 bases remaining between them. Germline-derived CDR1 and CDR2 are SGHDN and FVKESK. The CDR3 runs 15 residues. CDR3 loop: CASSQAGLPSYEQYF. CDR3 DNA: TGTGCCAGCAGCCAGGCGGGACTCCCCTCCTACGAGCAGTACTTC. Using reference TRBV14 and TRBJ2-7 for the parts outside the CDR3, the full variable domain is EAGVTQFPSHSVIEKGQTVTLRCDPISGHDNLYWYRRVMGKEIKFLLHFVKESKQDESGMPNNRFLAERTGGTYSTLKVQPAELEDSGVYFCASSQAGLPSYEQYFGPGTRLTVT.

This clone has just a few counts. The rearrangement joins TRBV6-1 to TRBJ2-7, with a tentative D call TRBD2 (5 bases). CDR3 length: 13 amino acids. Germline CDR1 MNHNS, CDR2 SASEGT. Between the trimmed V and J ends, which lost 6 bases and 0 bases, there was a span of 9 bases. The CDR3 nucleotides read TGTGCCAGCAGAACGGGGTCCTCCTACGAGCAGTACTTC. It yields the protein CASRTGSSYEQYF.

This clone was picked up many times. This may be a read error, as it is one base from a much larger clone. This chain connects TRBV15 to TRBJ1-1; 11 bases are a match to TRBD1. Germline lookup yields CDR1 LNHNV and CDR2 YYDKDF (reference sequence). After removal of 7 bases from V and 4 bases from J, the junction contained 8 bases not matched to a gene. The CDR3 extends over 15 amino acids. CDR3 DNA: TGTGCCACCACCGCTCGGGACAGGGGGGGCACTGAAGCTTTCTTT. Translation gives CATTARDRGGTEAFF.

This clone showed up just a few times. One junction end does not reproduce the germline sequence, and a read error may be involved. The CDR3 DNA sequence: TGTGCCAGCACCCGGGTGGGGAGTTCCTACGAGCACTACTTC. Translating gives CASTRVGSSYEHYF. This chain connects TRBV28 to TRBJ2-7; D possibly corresponds to TRBD2 (5 bases). CDR1 and CDR2 from the germline V gene are MDHEN and SYDVKM. The CDR3 loop spans 14 amino acids.

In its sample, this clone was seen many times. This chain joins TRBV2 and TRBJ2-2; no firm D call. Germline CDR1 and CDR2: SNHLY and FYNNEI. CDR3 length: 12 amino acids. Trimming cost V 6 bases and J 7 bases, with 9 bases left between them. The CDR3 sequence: CASRQNYGELFF. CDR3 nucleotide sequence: TGTGCCAGCAGGCAGAATTACGGGGAGCTGTTTTTT.

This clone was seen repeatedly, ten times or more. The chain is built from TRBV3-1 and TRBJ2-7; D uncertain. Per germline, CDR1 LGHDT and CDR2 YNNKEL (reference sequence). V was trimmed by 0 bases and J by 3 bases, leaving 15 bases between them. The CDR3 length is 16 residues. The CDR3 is CASSQDLSILSYEQYF. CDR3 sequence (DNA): TGTGCCAGCAGCCAAGATTTAAGCATATTAAGCTACGAGCAGTACTTC.

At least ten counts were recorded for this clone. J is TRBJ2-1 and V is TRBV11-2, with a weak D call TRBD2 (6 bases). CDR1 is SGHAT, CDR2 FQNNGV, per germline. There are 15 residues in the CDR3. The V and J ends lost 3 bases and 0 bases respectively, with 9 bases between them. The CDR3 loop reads CASSFGGSSYNEQFF. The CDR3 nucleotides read TGTGCCAGCAGCTTTGGGGGGAGCTCCTACAATGAGCAGTTCTTC.

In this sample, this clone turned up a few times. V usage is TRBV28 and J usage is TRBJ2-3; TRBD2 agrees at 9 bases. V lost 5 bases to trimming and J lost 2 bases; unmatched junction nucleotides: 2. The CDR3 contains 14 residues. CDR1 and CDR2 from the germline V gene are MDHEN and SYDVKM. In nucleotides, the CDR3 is TGTGCCAGCAGTGCTAGCGGGACCACAGATACGCAGTATTTT. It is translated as CASSASGTTDTQYF. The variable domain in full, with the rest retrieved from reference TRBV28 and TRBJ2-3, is DVKVTQSSRYLVKRTGEKVFLECVQDMDHENMFWYRQDPGLGLRLIYFSYDVKMKEKGDIPEGYSVSREKKERFSLILESASTNQTSMYLCASSASGTTDTQYFGPGTRLTVL.

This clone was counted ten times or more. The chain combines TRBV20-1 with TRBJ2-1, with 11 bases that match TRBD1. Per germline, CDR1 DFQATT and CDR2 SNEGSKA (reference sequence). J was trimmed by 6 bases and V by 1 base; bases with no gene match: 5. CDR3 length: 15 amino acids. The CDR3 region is CSARGGQGDLNEQFF. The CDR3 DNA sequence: TGCAGTGCTAGAGGGGGACAGGGGGATCTCAATGAGCAGTTCTTC.

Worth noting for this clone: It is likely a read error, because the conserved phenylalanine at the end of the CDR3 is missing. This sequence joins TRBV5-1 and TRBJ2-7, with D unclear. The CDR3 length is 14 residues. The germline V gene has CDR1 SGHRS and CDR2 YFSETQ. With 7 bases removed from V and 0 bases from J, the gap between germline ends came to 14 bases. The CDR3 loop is CASPWARRSYEQYI. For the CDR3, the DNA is TGCGCCAGCCCCTGGGCCAGGCGCTCCTACGAGCAGTACATA.

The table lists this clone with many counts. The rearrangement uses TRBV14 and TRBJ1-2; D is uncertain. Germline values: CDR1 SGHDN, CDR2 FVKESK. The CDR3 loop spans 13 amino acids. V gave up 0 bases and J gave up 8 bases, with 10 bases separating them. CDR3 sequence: CASSQDLARGYTF. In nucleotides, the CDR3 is TGTGCCAGCAGCCAAGATCTGGCGAGGGGCTACACCTTC.

This chain's CDR3 is CASSIVGIFGEQPQHF. The CDR3 DNA reads TGTGCCAGTAGTATAGTGGGGATATTCGGCGAACAGCCCCAGCATTTT. The J gene is TRBJ1-5, the V gene TRBV19, with D unclear. V lost 1 base to trimming and J lost 7 bases, with 17 bases between them. Germline V CDR1 and CDR2: LNHDA, SQIVND (reference sequence). This CDR3 comprises 16 residues.

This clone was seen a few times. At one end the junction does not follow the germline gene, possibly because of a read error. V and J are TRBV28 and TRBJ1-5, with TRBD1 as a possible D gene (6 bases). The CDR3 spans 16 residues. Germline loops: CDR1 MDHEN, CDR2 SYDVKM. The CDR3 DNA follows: TGCGCCAGCAGGGGACGTGTTGTAAAGGGAAATCAGCCCCAGCATTTT. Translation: CASRGRVVKGNQPQHF. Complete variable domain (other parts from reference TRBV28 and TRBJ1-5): DVKVTQSSRYLVKRTGEKVFLECVQDMDHENMFWYRQDPGLGLRLIYFSYDVKMKEKGDIPEGYSVSREKKERFSLILESASTNQTSMYLCASRGRVVKGNQPQHFGDGTRLSIL.

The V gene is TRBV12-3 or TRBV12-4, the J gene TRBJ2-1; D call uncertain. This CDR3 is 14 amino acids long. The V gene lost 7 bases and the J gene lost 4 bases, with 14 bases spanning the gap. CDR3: CASMPAAVYNEQFF. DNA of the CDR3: TGTGCCAGCATGCCGGCGGCCGTATACAATGAGCAGTTCTTC.

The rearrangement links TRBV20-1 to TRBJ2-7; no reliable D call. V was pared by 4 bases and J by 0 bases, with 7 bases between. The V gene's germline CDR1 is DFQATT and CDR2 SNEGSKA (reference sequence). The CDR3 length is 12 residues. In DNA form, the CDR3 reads TGCAGTGCTACCGGGTACTCCTACGAGCAGTACTTC. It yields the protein CSATGYSYEQYF.

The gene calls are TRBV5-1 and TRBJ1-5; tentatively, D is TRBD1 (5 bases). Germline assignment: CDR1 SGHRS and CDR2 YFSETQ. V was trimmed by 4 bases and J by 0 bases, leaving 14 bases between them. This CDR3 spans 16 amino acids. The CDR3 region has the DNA TGCGCCAGCAGCCAAGGGGATGGCTATAGCAATCAGCCCCAGCATTTT. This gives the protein CASSQGDGYSNQPQHF.

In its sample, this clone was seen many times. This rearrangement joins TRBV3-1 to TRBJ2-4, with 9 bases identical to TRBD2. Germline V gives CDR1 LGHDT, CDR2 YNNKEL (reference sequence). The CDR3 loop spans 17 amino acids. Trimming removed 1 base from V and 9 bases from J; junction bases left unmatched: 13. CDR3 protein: CASSQVSRTSVVAIQYF. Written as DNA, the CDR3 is TGTGCCAGCAGCCAAGTTTCCCGGACTAGCGTTGTTGCCATTCAGTACTTC. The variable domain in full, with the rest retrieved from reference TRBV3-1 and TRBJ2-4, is DTAVSQTPKYLVTQMGNDKSIKCEQNLGHDTMYWYKQDSKKFLKIMFSYNNKELIINETVPNRFSPKSPDKAHLNLHINSLELGDSAVYFCASSQVSRTSVVAIQYFGAGTRLSVL.

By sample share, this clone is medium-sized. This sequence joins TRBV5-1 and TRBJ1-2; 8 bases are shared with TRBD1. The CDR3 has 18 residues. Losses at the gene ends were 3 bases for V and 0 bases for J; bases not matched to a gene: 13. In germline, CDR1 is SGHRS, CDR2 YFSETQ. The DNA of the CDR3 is TGCGCCAGCAGCTACGGGACAGGTCCAAAATCAGCTAACTATGGCTACACCTTC. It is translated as CASSYGTGPKSANYGYTF.

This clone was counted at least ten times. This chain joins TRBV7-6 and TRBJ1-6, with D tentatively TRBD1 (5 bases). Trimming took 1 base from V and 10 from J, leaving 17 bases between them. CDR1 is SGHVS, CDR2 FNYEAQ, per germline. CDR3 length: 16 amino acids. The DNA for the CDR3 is TGTGCCAGCAGCTTAGGGGCGGCAGGGACGGGCTCACCCCTCCACTTT. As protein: CASSLGAAGTGSPLHF.

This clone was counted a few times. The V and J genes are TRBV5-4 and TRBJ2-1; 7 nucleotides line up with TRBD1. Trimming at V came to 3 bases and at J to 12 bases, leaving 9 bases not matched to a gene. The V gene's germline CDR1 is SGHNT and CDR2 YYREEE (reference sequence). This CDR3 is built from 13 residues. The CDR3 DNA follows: TGTGCCAGCAGCTCCCAGGGGGTCCCAGGGCAGTTCTTC. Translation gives CASSSQGVPGQFF.

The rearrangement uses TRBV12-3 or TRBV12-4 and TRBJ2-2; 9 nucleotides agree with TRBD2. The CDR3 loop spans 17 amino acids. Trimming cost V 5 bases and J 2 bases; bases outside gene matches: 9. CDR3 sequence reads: CASSPWTSVTNTGELFF. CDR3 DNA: TGTGCCAGCAGTCCCTGGACTAGCGTGACCAACACCGGGGAGCTGTTTTTT.

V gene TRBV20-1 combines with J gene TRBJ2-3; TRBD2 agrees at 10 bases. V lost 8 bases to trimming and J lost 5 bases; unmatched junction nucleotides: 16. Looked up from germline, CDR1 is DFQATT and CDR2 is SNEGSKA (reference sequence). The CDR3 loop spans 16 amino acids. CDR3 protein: CSTTSGVEVKGDTQYF. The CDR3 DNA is TGCAGTACAACTAGCGGGGTGGAAGTCAAGGGAGATACGCAGTATTTT.

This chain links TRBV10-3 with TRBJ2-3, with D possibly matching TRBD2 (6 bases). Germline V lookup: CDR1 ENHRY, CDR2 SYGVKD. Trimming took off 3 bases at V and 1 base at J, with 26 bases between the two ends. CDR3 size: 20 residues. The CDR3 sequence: CAISDPVGSSGSGGTDTQYF. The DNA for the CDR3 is TGTGCCATCAGTGACCCCGTGGGGAGTAGCGGTAGTGGGGGCACAGATACGCAGTATTTT.

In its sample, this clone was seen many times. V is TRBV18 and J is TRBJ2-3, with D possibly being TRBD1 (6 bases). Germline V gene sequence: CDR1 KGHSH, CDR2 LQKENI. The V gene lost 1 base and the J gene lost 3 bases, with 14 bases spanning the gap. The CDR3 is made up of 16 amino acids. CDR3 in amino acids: CASSPLRLGATDTQYF. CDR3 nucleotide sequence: TGTGCCAGCTCACCACTGCGTTTGGGGGCGACAGATACGCAGTATTTT.